The sequence of this T cell receptor (beta chain) was determined in a study of control samples from healthy donors and cancer patients. The V gene lost 0 bases and the J gene lost 8 bases, with 20 bases spanning the gap. The V gene's germline CDR1 is SGDLS and CDR2 YYNGEE. This CDR3 has 16 amino acids. Generated by immunoSEQ multiplex PCR, the TCRdb table keeps only in-frame clones and is missing some. The sample has 100,000 to 150,000 clones; about 92% are singletons. The table lists this clone with a few counts. The sample was blood. J is TRBJ1-2 and V is TRBV9, with D unresolved. The TCR was taken from a woman in her fifties or sixties in good health. CDR3 amino acids: CASSVGGGQPVSGYTF. The CDR3 DNA follows: TGTGCCAGCAGCGTAGGAGGTGGGCAGCCTGTGTCGGGCTACACCTTC.